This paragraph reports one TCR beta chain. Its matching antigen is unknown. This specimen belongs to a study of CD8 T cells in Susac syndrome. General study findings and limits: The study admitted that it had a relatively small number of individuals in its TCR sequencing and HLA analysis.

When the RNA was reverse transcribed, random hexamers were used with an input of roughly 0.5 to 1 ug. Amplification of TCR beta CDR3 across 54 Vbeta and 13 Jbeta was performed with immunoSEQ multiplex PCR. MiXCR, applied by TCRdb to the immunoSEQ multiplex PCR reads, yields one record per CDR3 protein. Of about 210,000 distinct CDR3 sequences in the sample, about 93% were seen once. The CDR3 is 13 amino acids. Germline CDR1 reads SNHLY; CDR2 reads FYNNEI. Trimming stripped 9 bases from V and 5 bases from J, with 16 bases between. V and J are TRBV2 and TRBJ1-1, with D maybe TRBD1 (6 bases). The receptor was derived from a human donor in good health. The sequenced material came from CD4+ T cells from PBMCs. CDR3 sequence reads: CARTGHPGTEAFF. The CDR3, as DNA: TGTGCCAGAACGGGACATCCCGGGACTGAAGCTTTCTTT.